The 13 T cell receptor beta chains below were found in one sample sequenced in a study of blood T cell repertoires in COVID-19. Clones were sequenced by immunoSEQ multiplex PCR, and TCRdb holds only the in-frame ones, with some missing. The top ten clones hold 20% to 25% of a sample with about 36,000 clones, about 90% of them seen once. Sequencing was done on a sample of peripheral blood. These receptors came from a man aged 60-69 years with acute or convalescent COVID-19.

J is TRBJ2-1 and V is TRBV6-5, with a possible D match to TRBD2 (5 bases). Trimming stripped 7 bases from V and 0 bases from J, with 7 bases between. From germline, CDR1 is MNHEY and CDR2 SVGAGI. The CDR3 is 13 amino acids. The CDR3 bases are TGTGCCAGCAAAGGGAGCTCCTACAATGAGCAGTTCTTC. Its translation is CASKGSSYNEQFF.

This sequence joins TRBV24-1 and TRBJ1-4; no definite D call. There are 17 residues in the CDR3. V was shortened by 3 bases and J by 8 bases, with 21 bases between the two germline ends. Germline V gives CDR1 KGHDR, CDR2 SFDVKD. The CDR3 sequence: CATSDPRNGLIGEKLFF. CDR3 sequence (DNA): TGTGCCACCAGTGATCCCAGGAATGGACTTATCGGCGAAAAACTGTTTTTT.

This clone was seen only once. This CDR3 reads CASSRQADHNYGYTF. In DNA, the CDR3 is TGTGCCAGCAGTCGACAGGCGGATCATAACTATGGCTACACCTTC. The rearrangement links TRBV5-4 to TRBJ1-2, with D perhaps TRBD1 (6 bases). V was clipped by 5 bases and J by 1 base, with 15 bases between them. The CDR3 is 15 amino acids. Germline CDR1 reads SGHNT; CDR2 reads YYREEE (reference sequence). Together with reference TRBV5-4 and TRBJ1-2, the CDR3 gives the full variable domain: ETGVTQSPTHLIKTRGQQVTLRCSSQSGHNTVSWYQQALGQGPQFIFQYYREEENGRGNFPPRFSGLQFPNYSSELNVNALELDDSALYLCASSRQADHNYGYTFGSGTRLTVV.

The genes are TRBV7-8 and TRBJ2-4; 8 bases match TRBD2. This CDR3 region has 15 residues. The junction had 1 base not matched to a gene; V was cut back by 1 base and J by 2 bases. Looked up from germline, CDR1 is SGHVS and CDR2 is FQNEAQ. In DNA, the CDR3 is TGTGCCAGCAGCTTAGGCGGGGGGACCAAAAACATTCAGTACTTC. It codes for CASSLGGGTKNIQYF.

The J gene is TRBJ1-1, the V gene TRBV6-5; D unclear. Germline V lookup: CDR1 MNHEY, CDR2 SVGAGI. The CDR3 sequence is 15 residues long. Trimming took off 9 bases at V and 4 bases at J, with 21 bases between the two ends. The CDR3 DNA reads TGTGCCAGTAAGAGGGAATGGCAGGAGGGCACTGAAGCTTTCTTT. Translated: CASKREWQEGTEAFF.

This sequence joins TRBV10-2 and TRBJ2-2, with D unresolved. From germline, CDR1 is WSHSY and CDR2 SAAADI. The V and J ends lost 7 bases and 7 bases respectively, with 19 bases between them. The CDR3 contains 15 residues. CDR3: CASTRNPPAGGELFF. The CDR3 DNA follows: TGCGCCAGCACGAGGAATCCCCCAGCCGGCGGGGAGCTGTTTTTT.

The genes are TRBV4-1 and TRBJ1-4, with 9 bases that match TRBD1. Germline V CDR1 and CDR2: MGHRA, YSYEKL. The ends lost 1 base at V and 8 bases at J; junction bases unmatched: 11. This CDR3 has 17 residues. In nucleotides, the CDR3 is TGCGCCAGCAGCCAAGTAGAGGGCTGGACAGGGGTGGAAAAACTGTTTTTT. It translates to CASSQVEGWTGVEKLFF.

V is TRBV5-4 and J is TRBJ1-4; D ambiguous. Trimming left V 0 bases short and J 6 bases short, with 9 bases between. This CDR3 has 14 amino acids. From germline, CDR1 is SGHNT and CDR2 YYREEE (reference sequence). The CDR3 here is CASSLGQEDEKLFF. CDR3 DNA: TGTGCCAGCAGCTTGGGGCAAGAGGATGAAAAACTGTTTTTT.

The chain recombines TRBV28 with TRBJ1-1; 9 bases agree with TRBD1. Germline assignment: CDR1 MDHEN and CDR2 SYDVKM. The junction had 0 bases not matched to a gene; V was cut back by 3 bases and J by 1 base. CDR3 length equals 14 residues. The DNA of the CDR3 is TGTGCCAGCAGTTTGGGACAGGGGAACACTGAAGCTTTCTTT. This gives the protein CASSLGQGNTEAFF.

The V call is TRBV7-2, the J call TRBJ2-2; D is possibly TRBD2 (6 bases). The ends were cut back, 2 bases at V and 6 bases at J, with 13 bases in the middle. Germline-derived CDR1 and CDR2 are SGHTA and FQGNSA. This CDR3 contains 15 residues. The CDR3 sequence: CASSLLGGEAGELFF. The CDR3 DNA follows: TGTGCCAGCAGCTTACTGGGAGGCGAAGCCGGGGAGCTGTTTTTT.

The CDR3 bases are TGTGCCAGTAGTAGGGCTAGCGGTTCTAGCACAGATACGCAGTATTTT. As protein: CASSRASGSSTDTQYF. The chain carries TRBV19 and TRBJ2-3; 7 positions match TRBD2. Looked up from germline, CDR1 is LNHDA and CDR2 is SQIVND (reference sequence). This CDR3 has 16 residues. J gave up 0 bases and V 4 bases, and 7 bases lay outside the gene matches.

V gene TRBV6-5 combines with J gene TRBJ2-1; 8 bases map to TRBD2. The V gene end was trimmed by 10 bases and the J gene end by 2 bases; junction bases not matched to a gene: 4. Germline V gives CDR1 MNHEY, CDR2 SVGAGI. The length of the CDR3 is 13 residues. The CDR3 region has the DNA TGTGCCACCGGGGGGGGACCCTACAATGAGCAGTTCTTC. Translation gives CATGGGPYNEQFF.

This chain links TRBV10-2 with TRBJ1-1; D is ambiguous. Germline assignment: CDR1 WSHSY and CDR2 SAAADI. Trimming took off 5 bases at V and 4 bases at J, with 11 bases between the two ends. The CDR3 has 13 amino acids. The CDR3 region is CASSREEGTEAFF. CDR3 sequence (DNA): TGCGCCAGCAGTAGGGAAGAGGGCACTGAAGCTTTCTTT.